Each of the 15 T cell receptor beta chains below was sequenced from the same sample in a study of cytomegalovirus exposure and HLA in healthy donors. With 60 Vbeta and 13 Jbeta primers, the PCR was carried out. Profiling relied on immunoSEQ multiplex PCR, and the TCRdb table lists in-frame clones only, not all of them. The sample includes about 130,000 clones, about 80% of them seen just once. Sequences were obtained from PBMCs. The receptors come from a man aged 25-45 years in good health and CMV-seropositive.

The chain couples TRBV19 to TRBJ2-7; D unclear. Trimming removed 3 bases at V and 1 base at J, with 10 bases between. The CDR3 is made up of 14 amino acids. Germline V gene lookup returns CDR1 LNHDA and CDR2 SQIVND (reference sequence). CDR3 sequence reads: CASSIPGSSYEQYF. CDR3 coding DNA: TGTGCCAGTAGTATTCCGGGTAGTTCCTACGAGCAGTACTTC.

This chain uses TRBV7-9 with TRBJ1-4, with no clear D. The length of the CDR3 is 15 residues. CDR1 is SEHNR, CDR2 FQNEAQ, per germline (reference sequence). V was clipped by 5 bases and J by 6 bases, with 16 bases between them. CDR3 in DNA: TGTGCCAGCAGCCCCCCGCCCTCGGGAGATGAAAAACTGTTTTTT. Translation gives CASSPPPSGDEKLFF.

The V gene is TRBV28, the J gene TRBJ2-1; 8 bases are a match to TRBD2. The CDR3 runs to 17 residues. V shed 1 base and J 10 bases; nucleotides not matched to a gene: 15. Germline V gene data show CDR1 as MDHEN and CDR2 as SYDVKM. CDR3 nucleotide sequence: TGTGCCAGCAGTTTATCCTACGGGTGGCGGGAGGATGGAGAGCAGTTCTTC. Its protein product is CASSLSYGWREDGEQFF.

V gene TRBV27 combines with J gene TRBJ1-5; no reliable D call. Per germline, CDR1 MNHEY and CDR2 SMNVEV (reference sequence). The CDR3 totals 15 residues. Trimming cost V 3 bases and J 3 bases, with 12 bases left between them. In nucleotides, the CDR3 is TGTGCCAGCAGTTTGGGTTCAGGCGTCAATCAGCCCCAGCATTTT. It specifies CASSLGSGVNQPQHF.

This chain joins TRBV30 and TRBJ2-1, with 7 bases identical to TRBD2. CDR3 length: 14 amino acids. From germline, CDR1 is GTSNPN and CDR2 SVGIG (reference sequence). V gave up 8 bases and J gave up 9 bases; unmatched junction bases: 16. The CDR3 DNA sequence: TGTGCCGGTGGAGGCGGGAGTGTTTCTGGTGAGCAGTTCTTC. This sequence encodes CAGGGGSVSGEQFF. Together with reference TRBV30 and TRBJ2-1, the CDR3 gives the full variable domain: SQTIHQWPATLVQPVGSPLSLECTVEGTSNPNLYWYRQAAGRGLQLLFYSVGIGQISSEVPQNLSASRPQDRQFILSSKKLLLSDSGFYLCAGGGGSVSGEQFFGPGTRLTVL.

This chain uses TRBV7-9 with TRBJ2-7; 13 bases are a match to TRBD2. The CDR3 totals 17 residues. V dropped 5 bases and J dropped 0; count of bases not matched to a gene: 7. The germline CDR1 and CDR2 sequences are SEHNR and FQNEAQ (reference sequence). The DNA of the CDR3 is TGTGCCAGCAGCCCAGACACTAGCGGGAGGGCCTCCTACGAGCAGTACTTC. Amino acids: CASSPDTSGRASYEQYF.

In its sample, this clone was seen a few times. The chain links TRBV5-1 to TRBJ1-5; D is uncertain. This CDR3 spans 14 amino acids. V was trimmed by 0 bases and J by 8 bases, leaving 12 bases between them. Germline V gene sequence: CDR1 SGHRS, CDR2 YFSETQ. CDR3: CASSLAGSGEPQHF. In DNA form, the CDR3 reads TGCGCCAGCAGCTTGGCAGGATCCGGGGAGCCCCAGCATTTT.

This clone has just one count. This chain connects TRBV6-1 to TRBJ2-7; 7 positions match TRBD2. The CDR3 extends over 14 amino acids. Germline assignment: CDR1 MNHNS and CDR2 SASEGT. After removal of 6 bases from V and 2 bases from J, the junction contained 7 bases not matched to a gene. The CDR3 region is CASSSSGGPYEQYF. The DNA for the CDR3 is TGTGCCAGCAGCTCTAGCGGAGGACCCTACGAGCAGTACTTC.

The chain is built from TRBV29-1 and TRBJ1-4; 7 positions match TRBD1. V dropped 4 bases and J dropped 8; count of bases not matched to a gene: 10. Germline V gene data show CDR1 as SQVTM and CDR2 as ANQGSEA. The CDR3 consists of 14 residues. This chain's CDR3 is CSVGQGLPVEKLFF. In nucleotides, the CDR3 is TGCAGCGTTGGACAGGGACTCCCCGTGGAAAAACTGTTTTTT.

The rearrangement joins TRBV27 to TRBJ2-5, with 7 bases lining up with TRBD2. Matching the DNA end better, TRBJ2-7 makes the J call doubtful. The CDR3 sequence is 15 residues long. Per the germline V gene, CDR1 is MNHEY and CDR2 is SMNVEV (reference sequence). The CDR3 sequence is CASSPKAGRSYEQYF. CDR3 coding DNA: TGTGCCAGCAGTCCCAAAGCGGGGCGCTCCTACGAGCAGTACTTC.

The chain employs TRBV7-2 and TRBJ2-7; no clear D. Germline CDR1 is SGHTA and CDR2 is FQGNSA. V was pared by 2 bases and J by 0 bases, with 11 bases between. The CDR3 extends over 15 amino acids. This chain's CDR3 is CASSLSGSSSYEQYF. CDR3 DNA: TGTGCCAGCAGCTTATCGGGTTCCAGCTCCTACGAGCAGTACTTC.

The chain joins TRBV28 to TRBJ2-7, with a possible D match to TRBD1 (5 bases). V lost 6 bases, J lost 3 bases, and 12 bases lay in between. Germline CDR1 and CDR2: MDHEN and SYDVKM. The CDR3 is 13 amino acids. The CDR3: CASSKDSFYEQYF. DNA of the CDR3: TGTGCCAGCAGCAAAGACAGTTTCTACGAGCAGTACTTC.

The chain has TRBV5-1 and TRBJ2-3; 8 bases align to TRBD2. V lost 0 bases to trimming and J lost 0 bases; unmatched junction nucleotides: 3. The germline V gene encodes CDR1 SGHRS and CDR2 YFSETQ. The CDR3 is 16 residues long. CDR3 protein: CASSLGLAFSTDTQYF. Written as DNA, the CDR3 is TGCGCCAGCAGCTTGGGACTAGCGTTTAGCACAGATACGCAGTATTTT.

The V call is TRBV13, the J call TRBJ2-7, with TRBD1 matching 8 bases. The CDR3 is 14 residues long. Germline lookup yields CDR1 PRHDT and CDR2 FYEKMQ (reference sequence). Trimming at V came to 5 bases and at J to 0 bases, leaving 3 bases not matched to a gene. This chain's CDR3 is CASSQGQGSYEQYF. CDR3 nucleotide sequence: TGTGCCAGCAGCCAAGGACAGGGCTCCTACGAGCAGTACTTC. The full variable domain, with the rest looked up from reference TRBV13 and TRBJ2-7, is AAGVIQSPRHLIKEKRETATLKCYPIPRHDTVYWYQQGPGQDPQFLISFYEKMQSDKGSIPDRFSAQQFSDYHSELNMSSLELGDSALYFCASSQGQGSYEQYFGPGTRLTVT.

The gene calls are TRBV15 and TRBJ2-7; perhaps TRBD2 as D (5 bases). Germline values: CDR1 LNHNV, CDR2 YYDKDF (reference sequence). V gave up 5 bases and J gave up 0 bases, with 8 bases separating them. There are 13 residues in the CDR3. DNA for the CDR3: TGTGCCACCAGCGAAAGCGGCTCCTACGAGCAGTACTTC. This translates into CATSESGSYEQYF.